The 20 T cell receptor beta chains presented below share a single source sample, sequenced in a study of graft-versus-host responses after intestinal transplantation. Produced via immunoSEQ multiplex PCR; TCRdb's table is partial and in-frame only. The data show roughly 73,000 clones, more than 75% seen once. Antigens of these TCRs are unknown. Sequencing was performed on unstimulated CD8+ T cells sorted from spleen or lymph node cells, taken before transplant. The origin of the receptors is a human donor who was the organ donor for an intestinal transplant.

This clone was observed a single time. V usage is TRBV7-9 and J usage is TRBJ1-1; tentatively, D is TRBD1 (5 bases). Looked up from germline, CDR1 is SEHNR and CDR2 is FQNEAQ (reference sequence). CDR3 length: 12 amino acids. The germline V and J ends were trimmed by 1 base and 10 bases, with 10 bases remaining between them. DNA for the CDR3: TGTGCCAGCAGCTTAGGTGGGGCCGTAGCTTTCTTT. It translates to CASSLGGAVAFF.

The chain employs TRBV28 and TRBJ1-4; D might be TRBD1 (5 bases). CDR3 length: 18 residues. V lost 3 bases to trimming and J lost 0 bases, with 17 bases between them. Germline CDR1 is MDHEN and CDR2 is SYDVKM. The CDR3 sequence is CASSFGGEGDPTNEKLFF. CDR3 DNA sequence: TGTGCCAGCAGTTTTGGGGGGGAAGGGGATCCAACTAATGAAAAACTGTTTTTT.

This sequence joins TRBV6-5 and TRBJ2-7; D possibly corresponds to TRBD1 (6 bases). The V gene lost 5 bases and the J gene lost 5 bases, with 19 bases spanning the gap. The length of the CDR3 is 15 residues. Germline CDR1 and CDR2: MNHEY and SVGAGI. CDR3 loop: CASSAWTAPGNEQYF. CDR3 bases: TGTGCCAGCAGTGCCTGGACAGCCCCTGGGAACGAGCAGTACTTC.

The chain has TRBV6-1 and TRBJ2-7; the D call may be TRBD1 or TRBD2 (5 bases each). V was shortened by 8 bases and J by 0 bases, with 11 bases between the two germline ends. Germline CDR1 reads MNHNS; CDR2 reads SASEGT. The CDR3 is 13 residues long. The CDR3: CASGTTVSYEQYF. DNA of the CDR3: TGTGCCAGCGGGACCACAGTCTCCTACGAGCAGTACTTC.

By sample fraction, this clone is large. The gene calls are TRBV19 and TRBJ2-7, with D maybe TRBD2 (7 bases). V was clipped by 2 bases and J by 3 bases, with 17 bases between them. The germline V gene encodes CDR1 LNHDA and CDR2 SQIVND (reference sequence). The CDR3 is made up of 16 amino acids. This chain's CDR3 is CASSIRGGSFIYEQYF. CDR3 bases: TGTGCCAGTAGTATAAGGGGGGGCAGCTTCATCTACGAGCAGTACTTC.

The count of this clone is one. This chain links TRBV6-4 with TRBJ2-2; D is unclear. Trimming removed 5 bases at V and 2 bases at J, with 6 bases between. This CDR3 contains 13 residues. Germline CDR1 is MRHNA and CDR2 is SNTAGT. CDR3 residues: CASSTTNTGELFF. The CDR3 region has the DNA TGTGCCAGCAGTACGACTAACACCGGGGAGCTGTTTTTT.

CDR3 DNA: TGTGCCAGCAGCACCGGACAGGGAAAGGCCGGGGAGCTGTTTTTT. Residues: CASSTGQGKAGELFF. This sequence joins TRBV21-1 and TRBJ2-2; the table's D call, TRBD1, has no DNA check behind it. TRBV21-1 is a pseudogene. The CDR3 has 15 residues.

Concerning this clone: This specimen includes other DNA sequences encoding the same CDR3. The gene calls are TRBV7-3 and TRBJ2-3, with 8 bases that match TRBD2. The CDR3 extends over 15 amino acids. V shed 2 bases and J 0 bases; nucleotides not matched to a gene: 1. The germline V gene has CDR1 SGHTA and CDR2 FQGTGA. The CDR3 nucleotides read TGTGCCAGCAGCTTAGCGGGGGGTAGCACAGATACGCAGTATTTT. The encoded protein is CASSLAGGSTDTQYF.

The CDR3 nucleotides read TGTGCCAGCCGGGCGGTGGGGCCGGACTATGGCTACACCTTC. This codes for CASRAVGPDYGYTF. This chain uses TRBV6-5 with TRBJ1-2; perhaps TRBD1 as D (5 bases). Germline V gene sequence: CDR1 MNHEY, CDR2 SVGAGI. V lost 8 bases and J lost 3, with 16 bases in between. The CDR3 is made up of 14 amino acids.

The chain has TRBV7-3 and TRBJ2-3; D uncertain. CDR3 length equals 14 residues. CDR1 is SGHTA and CDR2 is FQGTGA in the germline V gene. Trimming left V 1 base short and J 2 bases short, with 7 bases between. CDR3 in amino acids: CASSLNELTDTQYF. The CDR3 coding sequence is TGTGCCAGCAGCTTAAACGAACTCACAGATACGCAGTATTTT. Combining the CDR3 with reference TRBV7-3 and TRBJ2-3 gives the whole variable domain GAGVSQTPSNKVTEKGKYVELRCDPISGHTALYWYRQSLGQGPEFLIYFQGTGAADDSGLPNDRFFAVRPEGSVSTLKIQRTERGDSAVYLCASSLNELTDTQYFGPGTRLTVL.

This rearrangement joins TRBV2 to TRBJ2-1; 7 bases are shared with TRBD1. The ends lost 6 bases at V and 4 bases at J; junction bases unmatched: 0. The V gene's germline CDR1 is SNHLY and CDR2 FYNNEI. The CDR3 is made up of 12 amino acids. The CDR3 here is CASSRGYNEQFF. In DNA, the CDR3 is TGTGCCAGCAGCAGGGGGTACAATGAGCAGTTCTTC.

This clone showed up just once. The V and J genes are TRBV7-8 and TRBJ2-7; no definite D call. Trimming cost V 3 bases and J 2 bases, with 8 bases left between them. The CDR3 spans 13 residues. The germline gives CDR1 SGHVS, CDR2 FQNEAQ. CDR3 sequence: CASSLAETYEQYF. CDR3 sequence (DNA): TGTGCCAGCAGCTTGGCGGAGACCTACGAGCAGTACTTC.

The V gene is TRBV28, the J gene TRBJ1-1, with D tentatively TRBD1 (5 bases). Trimming left V 3 bases short and J 4 bases short, with 24 bases between. The germline V gene has CDR1 MDHEN and CDR2 SYDVKM. The CDR3 is made up of 18 amino acids. CDR3 residues: CASSLSQGDMFSGTEAFF. In nucleotides, the CDR3 is TGTGCCAGCAGTTTGTCGCAGGGTGATATGTTTTCGGGCACTGAAGCTTTCTTT.

V usage is TRBV6-1 and J usage is TRBJ1-4; TRBD1 matches 7 bases. The ends lost 2 bases at V and 7 bases at J; junction bases unmatched: 1. The CDR3 spans 13 residues. Germline lookup yields CDR1 MNHNS and CDR2 SASEGT. The CDR3 spells CASSEQGVEKLFF. CDR3 DNA: TGTGCCAGCAGTGAACAGGGGGTTGAAAAACTGTTTTTT.

The rearrangement joins TRBV7-9 to TRBJ2-6, with 8 nucleotides matching TRBD1. Trimming removed 3 bases from V and 2 bases from J; junction bases left unmatched: 9. The CDR3 totals 18 residues. Germline V CDR1 and CDR2: SEHNR, FQNEAQ (reference sequence). The CDR3 loop reads CASSFQGQVGTGANVLTF. The DNA for the CDR3 is TGTGCCAGCAGCTTTCAGGGACAGGTGGGGACTGGGGCCAACGTCCTGACTTTC.

The J gene is TRBJ2-3, the V gene TRBV19; D perhaps matches TRBD2 (7 bases). Trimming shortened V by 2 bases and J by 4 bases, and 13 bases separated the two germline ends. CDR1 and CDR2 (germline): LNHDA, SQIVND (reference sequence). This CDR3 comprises 15 residues. The CDR3 region has the DNA TGTGCCAGTAGTATATCGGGGGGCTCTGCAGATACGCAGTATTTT. It specifies CASSISGGSADTQYF.

The table lists this clone with a count of one. The J gene is TRBJ2-3, the V gene TRBV5-4; 8 bases map to TRBD2. The V and J ends lost 4 bases and 5 bases, in that order; junction bases with no gene match: 6. The CDR3 is made up of 14 amino acids. Germline V CDR1 and CDR2: SGHNT, YYREEE (reference sequence). In nucleotides, the CDR3 is TGTGCCAGCAGCCCCCTAGCGGGTTTAGATACGCAGTATTTT. It is translated as CASSPLAGLDTQYF. Filled out from reference TRBV5-4 and TRBJ2-3, the complete variable domain reads ETGVTQSPTHLIKTRGQQVTLRCSSQSGHNTVSWYQQALGQGPQFIFQYYREEENGRGNFPPRFSGLQFPNYSSELNVNALELDDSALYLCASSPLAGLDTQYFGPGTRLTVL.

This chain links TRBV4-1 with TRBJ1-1, with D perhaps matching TRBD1 (6 bases). Germline CDR1 reads MGHRA; CDR2 reads YSYEKL. V shed 5 bases and J shed 4 bases, with 20 bases lying between them. CDR3 length equals 16 residues. CDR3 DNA: TGCGCCAGCAGCACCGACAGGTCCTGGGGGGGCACTGAAGCTTTCTTT. Its protein is CASSTDRSWGGTEAFF.

CDR3 DNA: TGCGCCAGCAGCCTAACAATAGGGCCAAGGTCCGATGAGCAGTTCTTC. Protein product: CASSLTIGPRSDEQFF. V and J are TRBV4-1 and TRBJ2-1; D unresolved. Germline CDR1 reads MGHRA; CDR2 reads YSYEKL. The CDR3 sequence is 16 residues long. Deletions cut 4 bases from V and 8 bases from J, with 21 bases between.

This clone appeared a single time. The chain has TRBV7-6 and TRBJ2-7; D tentatively fits TRBD1 or TRBD2 (5 bases each). The germline CDR1 and CDR2 sequences are SGHVS and FNYEAQ. Trimming cost V 5 bases and J 4 bases, with 18 bases left between them. The CDR3 loop spans 15 amino acids. As DNA, the CDR3 is TGTGCCAGCAGCCCACCGGGACCCTTCCTTTACGAGCAGTACTTC. This gives the protein CASSPPGPFLYEQYF.